The 24 T cell receptor beta chains below were found in one sample sequenced in a study of shared clonotypes between healthy human individuals (dated by TCRdb to the early 2020s). To prepare the library, the immunoSEQ multiplex PCR assay was applied. TCRdb obtained this table from immuneACCESS and retained in-frame rearrangements with V and J assigned. These tables miss some clones; where compared with another copy, unresolved V genes account for less than half of the shortfall, and the remainder is unexplained. The sample contains around 1.1 million clones, 70% to 80% of them found a single time. The ten largest clones take up 0.89% of the sample. Sequenced sample: memory CD4+ T cells from PBMCs. This sample's cell subset or site label indicates: CD45RA-negative fraction. These receptors all stem from a man in his late teens or twenties in good health. Some clones in this sample may be carry-over from other donors' samples.

The V and J genes are TRBV28 and TRBJ1-1, with TRBD1 identical over 9 bases. The V segment lost 5 bases and the J segment 6 bases; nucleotides outside the gene matches: 7. CDR3 length: 14 amino acids. CDR1 and CDR2 from the germline V gene are MDHEN and SYDVKM. This CDR3 reads CASSARQGVAEAFF. Written as DNA, the CDR3 is TGTGCCAGCAGTGCCCGACAGGGGGTAGCTGAAGCTTTCTTT.

The chain has TRBV27 and TRBJ1-6, with no clear D. Trimming pared 8 bases from V and 10 bases from J, leaving 18 bases between. The CDR3 runs to 14 residues. Germline V CDR1 and CDR2: MNHEY, SMNVEV (reference sequence). CDR3 nucleotide sequence: TGTGCCAGCGGCGCCCCCGGGTTAGGGTCACCCCTCCACTTT. Amino acid sequence: CASGAPGLGSPLHF.

The chain joins TRBV7-2 to TRBJ2-5, with D tentatively TRBD1 or TRBD2 (6 bases each). Germline V gene lookup returns CDR1 SGHTA and CDR2 FQGNSA. The length of the CDR3 is 14 residues. The germline V and J ends were trimmed by 5 bases and 2 bases, with 12 bases remaining between them. The DNA for the CDR3 is TGTGCCAGCAGCGTAGGGGGGAGTCAAGAGACCCAGTACTTC. This gives the protein CASSVGGSQETQYF.

Worth noting for this clone: The sample carries other DNA sequences with the same CDR3. The chain has TRBV15 and TRBJ1-1; no clear D. The germline CDR1 and CDR2 sequences are LNHNV and YYDKDF (reference sequence). Trimming left V 0 bases short and J 0 bases short, with 5 bases between. CDR3 size: 14 residues. The CDR3 protein is CATSRDGVNTEAFF. DNA of the CDR3: TGTGCCACCAGCAGAGATGGCGTGAACACTGAAGCTTTCTTT.

The rearrangement links TRBV27 to TRBJ2-7; the match to TRBD1 covers 7 bases. Germline trimming cut 8 bases from V and 0 bases from J; bases unmatched to any gene: 13. CDR1 is MNHEY and CDR2 is SMNVEV in the germline V gene (reference sequence). The CDR3 is 16 residues long. The CDR3 loop reads CASAPNTPGGSYEQYF. The DNA of the CDR3 is TGTGCCAGCGCTCCGAATACCCCAGGGGGCTCCTACGAGCAGTACTTC.

This clone came up once. The chain employs TRBV30 and TRBJ2-2; 10 nucleotides match TRBD2. The germline gives CDR1 GTSNPN, CDR2 SVGIG (reference sequence). Trimming cost V 0 bases and J 6 bases; bases outside gene matches: 4. The CDR3 extends over 15 amino acids. The CDR3 is CAWSVRAGGAGELFF. For the CDR3, the DNA is TGTGCCTGGAGTGTACGAGCGGGAGGGGCCGGGGAGCTGTTTTTT.

The chain is built from TRBV5-6 and TRBJ2-5; weak D call: TRBD1 (5 bases). V shed 0 bases and J shed 3 bases, with 9 bases lying between them. Germline values: CDR1 SGHDT, CDR2 YYEEEE. The CDR3 has 14 amino acids. This CDR3 is CASSLARTKETQYF. CDR3 sequence (DNA): TGTGCCAGCAGCTTGGCCCGGACAAAAGAGACCCAGTACTTC.

The chain carries TRBV27 and TRBJ1-2; weak D call: TRBD1 (6 bases). CDR3 length equals 13 residues. Trimming took off 5 bases at V and 8 bases at J, with 15 bases between the two ends. Germline assignment: CDR1 MNHEY and CDR2 SMNVEV (reference sequence). CDR3: CASSDPGAGGYTF. CDR3 in DNA: TGTGCCAGCAGTGATCCAGGGGCGGGAGGCTACACCTTC.

The chain recombines TRBV2 with TRBJ2-7; D not certain. The V and J ends lost 1 base and 1 base respectively, with 11 bases between them. Germline V lookup: CDR1 SNHLY, CDR2 FYNNEI. The CDR3 spans 15 residues. The CDR3 nucleotides read TGTGCCAGCAGTGAAGGGGGAACGAGATCCTACGAGCAGTACTTC. The encoded protein is CASSEGGTRSYEQYF.

The chain joins TRBV5-4 to TRBJ1-3; D perhaps matches TRBD1 (5 bases). CDR1 and CDR2 (germline): SGHNT, YYREEE (reference sequence). The CDR3 is made up of 17 amino acids. V lost 0 bases and J 4 bases, leaving 17 bases between the germline ends. The CDR3 is CASSLGGYKGSGNTIYF. In nucleotides, the CDR3 is TGTGCCAGCAGCTTGGGCGGGTATAAGGGGTCCGGAAACACCATATATTTT.

The chain uses TRBV28 and TRBJ1-1, with D possibly matching TRBD1 (6 bases). CDR1 and CDR2 (germline): MDHEN, SYDVKM. CDR3 length: 16 amino acids. Trimming stripped 6 bases from V and 4 bases from J, with 21 bases between. The chain's CDR3 is CASSPGSGTKGTEAFF. CDR3 nucleotides: TGTGCCAGCAGCCCCGGTTCCGGGACAAAGGGCACTGAAGCTTTCTTT. Full variable domain (rest looked up from reference TRBV28 and TRBJ1-1): DVKVTQSSRYLVKRTGEKVFLECVQDMDHENMFWYRQDPGLGLRLIYFSYDVKMKEKGDIPEGYSVSREKKERFSLILESASTNQTSMYLCASSPGSGTKGTEAFFGQGTRLTVV.

The chain joins TRBV13 to TRBJ2-5; perhaps D is TRBD1 or TRBD2 (5 bases each). The germline V gene encodes CDR1 PRHDT and CDR2 FYEKMQ (reference sequence). The V end lost 2 bases, the J end lost 5 bases, and 21 bases lay between the germline ends. The CDR3 totals 17 residues. The CDR3 sequence is CASSLRPGAGYGETQYF. CDR3 in DNA: TGTGCCAGCAGCTTAAGACCCGGGGCAGGGTATGGTGAGACCCAGTACTTC.

V usage is TRBV18 and J usage is TRBJ2-1, with 9 bases aligning to TRBD1. This CDR3 spans 15 amino acids. J was trimmed by 9 bases and V by 3 bases; bases with no gene match: 9. Germline lookup yields CDR1 KGHSH and CDR2 LQKENI. The CDR3 nucleotides read TGTGCCAGCTCACCCAGACAGGGGGGTATCGGTGAGCAGTTCTTC. This encodes CASSPRQGGIGEQFF.

The V call is TRBV7-9, the J call TRBJ2-5; either TRBD1 or TRBD2 may supply D (6 bases each). The CDR3 loop spans 16 amino acids. The ends were cut back, 1 base at V and 1 base at J, with 13 bases in the middle. Germline V gives CDR1 SEHNR, CDR2 FQNEAQ (reference sequence). CDR3 residues: CASSLVGGQPQETQYF. In nucleotides, the CDR3 is TGTGCCAGCAGCTTAGTGGGAGGACAGCCCCAAGAGACCCAGTACTTC.

The gene calls are TRBV10-2 and TRBJ2-1; possible D gene TRBD2, 6 bases. The CDR3 loop spans 15 amino acids. The ends were cut back, 0 bases at V and 8 bases at J, with 14 bases in the middle. Germline CDR1 reads WSHSY; CDR2 reads SAAADI. CDR3 residues: CASSESVLGEDEQFF. The CDR3 bases are TGCGCCAGCAGTGAGTCGGTTTTAGGGGAGGATGAGCAGTTCTTC.

As to this clone: Just one base apart from a much larger clone, this may be a read error. V and J are TRBV6-4 and TRBJ2-1; D gene unclear. The CDR3 is made up of 13 amino acids. Trimming stripped 3 bases from V and 0 bases from J, with 3 bases between. Germline V gene sequence: CDR1 MRHNA, CDR2 SNTAGT. CDR3: CASSESSYNEQFF. The CDR3 nucleotides are TGTGCCAGCAGTGAATCCTCCTACAATGAGCAGTTCTTC.

The genes are TRBV19 and TRBJ1-1; D is possibly TRBD1 (5 bases). Germline CDR1 is LNHDA and CDR2 is SQIVND (reference sequence). V was clipped by 2 bases and J by 0 bases, with 7 bases between them. This CDR3 comprises 14 residues. CDR3 nucleotide sequence: TGTGCCAGTAGTATAAGACAGTTGAACACTGAAGCTTTCTTT. This sequence encodes CASSIRQLNTEAFF.

The chain links TRBV5-6 to TRBJ2-7; D perhaps matches TRBD2 (5 bases). The CDR3 has 16 amino acids. Germline loops: CDR1 SGHDT, CDR2 YYEEEE. V was trimmed by 2 bases and J by 0 bases, leaving 15 bases between them. CDR3 protein: CASSLLDFQSSYEQYF. CDR3 DNA sequence: TGTGCCAGCAGCTTACTGGACTTCCAGAGCTCCTACGAGCAGTACTTC.

The chain employs TRBV6-1 and TRBJ1-1, with D possibly matching TRBD1 (6 bases). The CDR3 runs 10 residues. With 9 bases removed from V and 11 bases from J, the gap between germline ends came to 13 bases. The germline V gene encodes CDR1 MNHNS and CDR2 SASEGT. CDR3: CASNTGYAFF. The CDR3 DNA is TGTGCCAGTAACACAGGGTATGCTTTCTTT.

The chain uses TRBV6-6 and TRBJ1-1; D unclear. From germline, CDR1 is MNHNY and CDR2 SVGAGI (reference sequence). Trimming stripped 5 bases from V and 1 base from J, with 14 bases between. The CDR3 is 15 amino acids. The CDR3 coding sequence is TGTGCCAGCAGTAAACCTACTACACAGAACACTGAAGCTTTCTTT. Amino acids: CASSKPTTQNTEAFF.

The J gene is TRBJ1-1, the V gene TRBV6-5; 9 bases are shared with TRBD1. Germline V gene lookup returns CDR1 MNHEY and CDR2 SVGAGI. The CDR3 consists of 16 residues. Unmatched junction bases numbered 3, after V lost 0 bases and J lost 1 base. CDR3 residues: CASSYSPGQGNTEAFF. The CDR3 region has the DNA TGTGCCAGCAGTTACTCCCCGGGACAGGGGAACACTGAAGCTTTCTTT.

The table lists this clone with a count of one. This sample also contains other DNA sequences that code for the same CDR3. This sequence joins TRBV5-1 and TRBJ1-2, with TRBD1 identical over 7 bases. This CDR3 spans 13 amino acids. V lost 3 bases, J lost 5 bases, and 4 bases stayed unmatched. From germline, CDR1 is SGHRS and CDR2 YFSETQ. In nucleotides, the CDR3 is TGCGCCAGCAGCTGGGACAGCACTTATGGCTACACCTTC. Its protein is CASSWDSTYGYTF.

This CDR3 is CASSLHLAGVEQYF. The CDR3 nucleotides are TGTGCCAGCAGTTTACACCTAGCGGGAGTTGAGCAGTACTTC. The rearrangement links TRBV28 to TRBJ2-7; 10 positions agree with TRBD2. After removal of 2 bases from V and 7 bases from J, the junction contained 5 bases not matched to a gene. Germline assignment: CDR1 MDHEN and CDR2 SYDVKM. The length of the CDR3 is 14 residues. Full variable domain (remainder filled in from reference TRBV28 and TRBJ2-7): DVKVTQSSRYLVKRTGEKVFLECVQDMDHENMFWYRQDPGLGLRLIYFSYDVKMKEKGDIPEGYSVSREKKERFSLILESASTNQTSMYLCASSLHLAGVEQYFGPGTRLTVT.

There are a few counts of this clone. In DNA form, the CDR3 reads TGTGCCAGCGGGGAGGTCGATGGCTACACCTTC. Its translation is CASGEVDGYTF. The chain couples TRBV6-6 to TRBJ1-2; no clear D. V gave up 8 bases and J gave up 6 bases, with 10 bases separating them. Germline lookup yields CDR1 MNHNY and CDR2 SVGAGI (reference sequence). This CDR3 contains 11 residues.